These 5 T cell receptor beta chains share one sample of origin, sequenced in a study of cytomegalovirus exposure and HLA in healthy donors (dated by TCRdb to about 2017). Receptor amplification or capture employed the immunoSEQ multiplex PCR assay. TCRdb provides this immuneACCESS table in a form limited to in-frame rearrangements. Some clones are lacking; in checked studies, under half of them reflect an unresolved V gene, and why the rest are absent is not known. The sample table lists around 150,000 clones, 86% of them with a count of one. The ten largest clonotypes hold 2% to 2.5% of the sample. The sample consisted of PBMCs. These TCRs come from a woman under 30 in good health and CMV-seronegative.

J is TRBJ2-2 and V is TRBV5-1; D call uncertain. With 4 bases removed from V and 0 bases from J, the gap between germline ends came to 10 bases. The CDR3 consists of 15 residues. Germline lookup yields CDR1 SGHRS and CDR2 YFSETQ. In DNA, the CDR3 is TGCGCCAGCAGCGTCAACAGAGCGAACACCGGGGAGCTGTTTTTT. This translates into CASSVNRANTGELFF.

This clone has just a few counts. The V call is TRBV10-3, the J call TRBJ2-1; the D is unclear. In germline, CDR1 is ENHRY, CDR2 SYGVKD. Trimming removed 3 bases from V and 1 base from J, with 7 bases in between. This CDR3 is built from 14 residues. CDR3 protein: CAISEETSYNEQFF. The CDR3 DNA is TGTGCCATCAGTGAAGAGACATCCTACAATGAGCAGTTCTTC.

CDR3 region: CASSDGTGGITEAFF. The CDR3 coding sequence is TGCGCCAGCAGCGACGGGACAGGGGGTATAACTGAAGCTTTCTTT. The chain recombines TRBV4-3 with TRBJ1-1; 11 positions match TRBD1. Germline trimming cut 5 bases from V and 5 bases from J; bases unmatched to any gene: 7. CDR1 and CDR2 from the germline V gene are LGHNA and YSLEER. CDR3 length equals 15 residues.

The J gene is TRBJ2-6, the V gene TRBV27; D possibly corresponds to TRBD1 (6 bases). V lost 6 bases to trimming and J lost 2 bases, with 17 bases between them. Germline assignment: CDR1 MNHEY and CDR2 SMNVEV (reference sequence). There are 17 residues in the CDR3. The CDR3 is CASRYQARGTGANVLTF. The DNA for the CDR3 is TGTGCCAGCAGATACCAAGCCAGGGGTACTGGGGCCAACGTCCTGACTTTC. The full variable domain, rest sourced from reference TRBV27 and TRBJ2-6, is EAQVTQNPRYLITVTGKKLTVTCSQNMNHEYMSWYRQDPGLGLRQIYYSMNVEVTDKGDVPEGYKVSRKEKRNFPLILESPSPNQTSLYFCASRYQARGTGANVLTFGAGSRLTVL.

This chain links TRBV10-2 with TRBJ2-1; 9 nucleotides match TRBD1. Germline CDR1 reads WSHSY; CDR2 reads SAAADI. V lost 2 bases, J lost 9 bases, and 11 bases stayed unmatched. The CDR3 runs 16 residues. Written as DNA, the CDR3 is TGCGCCAGCAGTGAGATAGGGGACAGGGAATCAGCTGAGCAGTTCTTC. Amino acid sequence: CASSEIGDRESAEQFF.